These 24 T cell receptor beta chains came from one sample sequenced in a study of blood T cell repertoires in COVID-19. Assay: immunoSEQ multiplex PCR; the TCRdb copy retains only in-frame clones and omits some. The sample records some 350,000 clones, under 95% being singletons. The sample comprised peripheral blood. Receptors originate from a woman aged 18-29 years who had recovered from COVID-19.

The chain carries TRBV5-1 and TRBJ1-2; TRBD1 matches at 7 bases. The V segment lost 5 bases and the J segment 5 bases; nucleotides outside the gene matches: 21. Germline lookup yields CDR1 SGHRS and CDR2 YFSETQ. The CDR3 totals 18 residues. CDR3 DNA: TGCGCCAGCAGGAAGACGTATAGGGACAGAGAACTTGATTATGGCTACACCTTC. It specifies CASRKTYRDRELDYGYTF.

The CDR3 loop is CASSHRQVYGYTF. The CDR3 bases are TGTGCCAGCAGCCACAGACAGGTCTATGGCTACACCTTC. The V gene is TRBV7-2, the J gene TRBJ1-2, with TRBD1 as a possible D gene (6 bases). Deletions cut 5 bases from V and 4 bases from J, with 11 bases between. Germline-derived CDR1 and CDR2 are SGHTA and FQGNSA. The CDR3 runs to 13 residues.

The chain carries TRBV10-3 and TRBJ1-2; 7 bases fit TRBD1. J gave up 7 bases and V 10 bases, and 9 bases lay outside the gene matches. The CDR3 has 12 amino acids. Germline V gives CDR1 ENHRY, CDR2 SYGVKD. CDR3 region: CATPGQRSGYTF. The CDR3 coding sequence is TGTGCCACCCCGGGACAGAGGTCTGGCTACACCTTC.

For the CDR3, the DNA is TGTGCCAGCAGCTCCGATGGGGGGGGCACCTACGAGCAGTACGTC. The encoded protein is CASSSDGGGTYEQYV. J is TRBJ2-7 and V is TRBV11-2, with D perhaps matching TRBD2 (7 bases). Trimming left V 4 bases short and J 2 bases short, with 15 bases between. The CDR3 is made up of 15 amino acids. CDR1 and CDR2 (germline): SGHAT, FQNNGV.

The V gene is TRBV7-2, the J gene TRBJ1-1, with a possible D match to TRBD1 (6 bases). Germline V lookup: CDR1 SGHTA, CDR2 FQGNSA. CDR3 length: 15 residues. V was trimmed by 6 bases and J by 4 bases, leaving 18 bases between them. CDR3: CASRLLDQGGTEAFF. Written as DNA, the CDR3 is TGTGCCAGCAGGCTGCTTGACCAAGGGGGCACTGAAGCTTTCTTT.

The rearrangement joins TRBV18 to TRBJ1-4; 10 bases map to TRBD1. Germline V gene lookup returns CDR1 KGHSH and CDR2 LQKENI. The CDR3 has 16 amino acids. The ends lost 3 bases at V and 6 bases at J; junction bases unmatched: 7. CDR3 sequence (DNA): TGTGCCAGCTCACCGATACCGGGGACAGGGGATGAAAAACTGTTTTTT. This translates into CASSPIPGTGDEKLFF.

The rearrangement links TRBV9 to TRBJ1-5, with D maybe TRBD1 (5 bases). The CDR3 spans 13 residues. Germline lookup yields CDR1 SGDLS and CDR2 YYNGEE. Trimming removed 7 bases from V and 3 bases from J, with 11 bases in between. CDR3 sequence reads: CASGRGTNQPQHF. Written as DNA, the CDR3 is TGTGCCAGCGGGAGGGGAACCAATCAGCCCCAGCATTTT.

V gene TRBV27 combines with J gene TRBJ2-2; 11 nucleotides line up with TRBD2. The CDR3 is 18 residues long. V shed 6 bases and J 7 bases; nucleotides not matched to a gene: 16. CDR1 is MNHEY, CDR2 SMNVEV, per germline (reference sequence). CDR3 bases: TGTGCCAGCAGGCGTTCCCTCATAGCGGGAGGGCCGGGCGGGGAGCTGTTTTTT. Amino acids: CASRRSLIAGGPGGELFF.

This chain joins TRBV20-1 and TRBJ2-4, with D hard to call. CDR1 is DFQATT and CDR2 is SNEGSKA in the germline V gene (reference sequence). V gave up 3 bases and J gave up 0 bases, with 9 bases separating them. CDR3 length: 14 amino acids. CDR3 in amino acids: CSASISRAKNIQYF. The CDR3 nucleotides are TGCAGTGCTAGTATAAGCCGAGCCAAAAACATTCAGTACTTC.

The CDR3 sequence: CASSLLGYGYTF. In nucleotides, the CDR3 is TGTGCCAGCAGCTTACTCGGCTATGGCTACACCTTC. V usage is TRBV7-9 and J usage is TRBJ1-2; D not certain. The ends were cut back, 2 bases at V and 4 bases at J, with 5 bases in the middle. CDR3 length: 12 residues. CDR1 and CDR2 from the germline V gene are SEHNR and FQNEAQ (reference sequence).

The gene calls are TRBV7-9 and TRBJ1-1; D is unclear. This CDR3 spans 12 amino acids. Trimming removed 5 bases at V and 6 bases at J, with 10 bases between. The germline CDR1 and CDR2 sequences are SEHNR and FQNEAQ (reference sequence). The CDR3 loop reads CASSKKLPEAFF. CDR3 coding DNA: TGTGCCAGCAGCAAGAAACTCCCTGAAGCTTTCTTT.

CDR3 nucleotide sequence: TGTGCCAGCAGAAGGACAGGGGAAAACATTCAGTACTTC. This translates into CASRRTGENIQYF. This chain links TRBV6-5 with TRBJ2-4, with 9 positions matching TRBD1. This CDR3 has 13 residues. CDR1 is MNHEY and CDR2 is SVGAGI in the germline V gene. After removal of 6 bases from V and 5 bases from J, the junction contained 2 bases not matched to a gene.

The V gene is TRBV19, the J gene TRBJ1-4, with D unresolved. This CDR3 has 12 amino acids. V lost 8 bases to trimming and J lost 8 bases, with 12 bases between them. The germline CDR1 and CDR2 sequences are LNHDA and SQIVND (reference sequence). CDR3 sequence: CASGWSSEKLFF. CDR3 DNA sequence: TGTGCCAGTGGCTGGAGTAGCGAAAAACTGTTTTTT.

The rearrangement links TRBV4-3 to TRBJ2-2; D uncertain. Germline V gene lookup returns CDR1 LGHNA and CDR2 YSLEER. CDR3 length: 13 amino acids. Trimming removed 5 bases at V and 6 bases at J, with 10 bases between. The CDR3 loop is CASSSGDPGELFF. The CDR3, as DNA: TGCGCCAGCAGCTCTGGAGACCCCGGGGAGCTGTTTTTT.

The J gene is TRBJ2-6, the V gene TRBV19; possible D gene TRBD2, 5 bases. The length of the CDR3 is 17 residues. Trimming cost V 3 bases and J 0 bases, with 12 bases left between them. Germline assignment: CDR1 LNHDA and CDR2 SQIVND (reference sequence). CDR3 loop: CASSIIGLGSGANVLTF. The CDR3 region has the DNA TGTGCCAGTAGTATTATCGGACTCGGCTCTGGGGCCAACGTCCTGACTTTC.

The rearrangement joins TRBV28 to TRBJ2-1; 11 positions match TRBD2. V trimming: 6 bases; J trimming: 4 bases; junction bases outside the gene matches: 5. Germline V gene sequence: CDR1 MDHEN, CDR2 SYDVKM. The CDR3 loop spans 15 amino acids. The CDR3 protein is CASSLLAGVYNEQFF. The CDR3 DNA follows: TGTGCCAGCAGCTTACTAGCGGGAGTTTACAATGAGCAGTTCTTC.

The chain employs TRBV9 and TRBJ1-3; 7 bases are shared with TRBD1. Germline assignment: CDR1 SGDLS and CDR2 YYNGEE. This CDR3 has 14 residues. Trimming removed 3 bases from V and 4 bases from J; junction bases left unmatched: 4. CDR3 residues: CASSGQGRGNTIYF. The CDR3 DNA sequence: TGTGCCAGCAGCGGACAGGGCCGGGGAAACACCATATATTTT.

The rearrangement links TRBV25-1 to TRBJ2-5; the D is unclear. V lost 2 bases, J lost 2 bases, and 9 bases lay in between. The CDR3 is 14 residues long. Looked up from germline, CDR1 is MGHDK and CDR2 is SYGVNS. CDR3: CASSELLEQETQYF. For the CDR3, the DNA is TGTGCCAGCAGTGAACTGTTGGAGCAAGAGACCCAGTACTTC.

J is TRBJ1-2 and V is TRBV11-3, with 11 bases aligning to TRBD1. The trim removed 3 bases at V and 5 bases at J, leaving 5 bases unmatched. In germline, CDR1 is SGHNT, CDR2 YENEEA. The length of the CDR3 is 15 residues. The CDR3 loop is CASSFGQGALYGYTF. The CDR3 bases are TGTGCCAGCAGCTTCGGACAGGGGGCTCTTTATGGCTACACCTTC.

The V call is TRBV6-2 or TRBV6-3, the J call TRBJ1-2; weak D call: TRBD1 (5 bases). Trimming left V 0 bases short and J 4 bases short, with 21 bases between. Per germline, CDR1 MNHEY and CDR2 SVGEGT. The CDR3 consists of 18 residues. The CDR3 spells CASSYSGRATFAPYGYTF. CDR3 bases: TGTGCCAGCAGTTACTCGGGCAGGGCAACCTTCGCTCCCTATGGCTACACCTTC.

Written as DNA, the CDR3 is TGTGCCAGCAGGCAGACAGGTGAATACACAGATACGCAGTATTTT. The encoded protein is CASRQTGEYTDTQYF. This sequence joins TRBV6-5 and TRBJ2-3; possibly TRBD1 for D (6 bases). The V gene lost 6 bases and the J gene lost 2 bases, with 15 bases spanning the gap. Germline V gene data show CDR1 as MNHEY and CDR2 as SVGAGI. The CDR3 is made up of 15 amino acids.

The sample holds one count of this clone. J is TRBJ1-2 and V is TRBV3-1 (or the pseudogene TRBV3-2), with a possible D match to TRBD1 (5 bases). Trimming removed 6 bases at V and 4 bases at J, with 24 bases between. The CDR3 loop spans 17 amino acids. From germline, CDR1 is LGHDT and CDR2 YNNKEL (reference sequence). CDR3 region: CASSQNRALSRGYGYTF. The CDR3 DNA sequence: TGTGCCAGCAGTCAAAACCGGGCCCTATCTAGGGGCTATGGCTACACCTTC.

The count of this clone is one. V gene TRBV1 combines with J gene TRBJ2-1; the DNA was not compared with TRBD2, the D call given in the table. TRBV1 is marked as a pseudogene. The CDR3 loop spans 20 amino acids. The CDR3 is CTSSQVSGLTSGPTYNEQFF. In DNA, the CDR3 is TGCACCAGCAGCCAAGTTTCGGGTCTGACTAGCGGTCCTACCTACAATGAGCAGTTCTTC.

As for this clone: Germline and junction disagree at one end, which may indicate a read error. V and J are TRBV12-3 or TRBV12-4 and TRBJ1-2; no reliable D call. CDR3 size: 11 residues. The CDR3 DNA is TGTGCCAGCAGTTTAGGAGGGCCTCTCCACTTC. This gives the protein CASSLGGPLHF.